This T cell receptor (beta chain) stems from a study of blood T cells in healthy people across ages. Findings and caveats of the study: As naive T cell percentage varied, TCR beta diversity correlated strongly with it. While age rose, TCR beta diversity per million T cells dropped in a roughly linear way.

Germline trimming cut 3 bases from V and 7 bases from J; bases unmatched to any gene: 11. The CDR3 length is 17 residues. Germline V gene data show CDR1 as SGHRS and CDR2 as YFSETQ. As regards this clonotype: Its antigen is not identified.

PCR was performed a second time for about 7 to 11 cycles using a sample-barcoded 5' primer and a J-beta primer mix. Each cDNA molecule carried a tag from a template-switch adaptor that contained 12 random nucleotides. Via MiXCR, TCRdb re-called the 5' RACE reads, giving one row per CDR3 protein. This sample yields 1,800,000 or so distinct CDR3 sequences, of which about two fifths are seen a single time; under 25% belongs to the top ten. V is TRBV5-1 and J is TRBJ2-1, with 12 bases fitting TRBD2. The receptor comes from a human donor in good health. The sequencing sample was made of blood. The chain's CDR3 is CASSWTSGTLLRNEQFF. The CDR3 DNA reads as TGCGCCAGCAGCTGGACTAGCGGGACCCTCCTAAGGAATGAGCAGTTCTTC.